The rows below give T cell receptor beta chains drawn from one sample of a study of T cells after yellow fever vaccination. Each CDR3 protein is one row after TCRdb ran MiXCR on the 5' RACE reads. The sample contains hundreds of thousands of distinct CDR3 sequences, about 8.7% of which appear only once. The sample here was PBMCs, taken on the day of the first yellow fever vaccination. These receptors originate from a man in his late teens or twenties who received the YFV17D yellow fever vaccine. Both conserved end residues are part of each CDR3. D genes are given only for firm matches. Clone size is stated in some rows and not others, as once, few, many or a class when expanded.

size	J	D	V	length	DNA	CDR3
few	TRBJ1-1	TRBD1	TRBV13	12	TGTGCCAGCAGCCACAGGGGGGCCTCGGCTTTCTTT	CASSHRGASAFF
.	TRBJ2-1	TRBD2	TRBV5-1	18	TGCGCCAGCAGCTTGGATTTCTGGGGGACTAGGACCTACAATGAGCAGTTCTTC	CASSLDFWGTRTYNEQFF
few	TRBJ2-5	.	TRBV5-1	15	TGCGCCAGCAGCTTTTTCGGGACATCCCAAGAGACCCAGTACTTC	CASSFFGTSQETQYF
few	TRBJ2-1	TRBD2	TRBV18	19	TGTGCCAGCTCACCAGTGACTAGCGGTCCCGCTTTATCGGCTCAGGGGCAGTTCTTC	CASSPVTSGPALSAQGQFF
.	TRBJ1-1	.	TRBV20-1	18	TGCAGTGCTAATGGGCCGGTTGGGGGCGCGGTTTTCTGGGCTGAAGCTTTCTTT	CSANGPVGGAVFWAEAFF
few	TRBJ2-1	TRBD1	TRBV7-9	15	TGTGCCAGCAGCCGACAGGGAAGTATTGGCCATGAGCAGTTCTTC	CASSRQGSIGHEQFF
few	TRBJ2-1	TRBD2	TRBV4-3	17	TGCGCCAGCAGCCAAGACCGCCGGACTAGCGGGGGTTTTGAGCAGTTCTTC	CASSQDRRTSGGFEQFF
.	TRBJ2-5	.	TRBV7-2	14	TGTGCCAGCAGCGGCTCTAGCGCCCAAGAGACCCAGTACTTC	CASSGSSAQETQYF
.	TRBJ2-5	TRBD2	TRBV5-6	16	TGTGCCAGCAGCTTGGTCCGGGGGGAAGACCAAGAGACCCAGTACTTC	CASSLVRGEDQETQYF
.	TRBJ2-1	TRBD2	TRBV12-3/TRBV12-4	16	TGTGCCAGCAGTTTAGATGGACTAGCGGGGGACAATGAGCAGTTCTTC	CASSLDGLAGDNEQFF
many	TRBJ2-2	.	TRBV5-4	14	TGTGCCAGCAGTCCCAACAGCTACACCGGGGAGCTGTTTTTT	CASSPNSYTGELFF
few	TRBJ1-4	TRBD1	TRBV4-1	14	TGCGCCAGCAGTCGTGACAGGGGGAGTGAAAAACTGTTTTTT	CASSRDRGSEKLFF
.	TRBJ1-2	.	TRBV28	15	TGTGCCAGCAGTTTAGTTGGCAGGGCTAACTATGGCTACACCTTC	CASSLVGRANYGYTF
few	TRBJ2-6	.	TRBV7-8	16	TGTGCCAGCAGCGCTACCGGGGGAGCTGGGGCCAACGTCCTGACTTTC	CASSATGGAGANVLTF
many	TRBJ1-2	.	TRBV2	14	TGTGCCAGCAGTCCCCTAACAGGGAACTATGGCTACACCTTC	CASSPLTGNYGYTF
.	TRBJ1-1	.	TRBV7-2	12	TGTGCCAGCAGCACCTGGAGGGGGGAAGCTTTCTTT	CASSTWRGEAFF
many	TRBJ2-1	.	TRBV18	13	TGTGCCAGCTCACCAAGGACATACAATGAGCAGTTCTTC	CASSPRTYNEQFF
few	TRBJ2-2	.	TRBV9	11	TGTGCCAGCAGCCCAGGGAATCAGCTGTTTTTT	CASSPGNQLFF
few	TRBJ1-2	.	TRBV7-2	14	TGTGCCAGCAGCAAGCCGGGACGGAACTATGGCTACACCTTC	CASSKPGRNYGYTF
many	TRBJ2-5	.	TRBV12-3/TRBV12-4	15	TGTGCCAGCAGTTTAGGGGCTAGCGTACAAGAGACCCAGTACTTC	CASSLGASVQETQYF
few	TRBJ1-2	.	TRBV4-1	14	TGCGCCAGCAGCCAAGCATCAGGGGAGTATGGCTACACCTTC	CASSQASGEYGYTF
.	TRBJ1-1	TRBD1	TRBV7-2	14	TGTGCCAGCAGACGCGACAGGGGCTACACTGAAGCTTTCTTT	CASRRDRGYTEAFF
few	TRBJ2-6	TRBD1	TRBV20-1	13	TGCAGTCCACAGGGGACCGGGGCCAACGTCCTGACTTTC	CSPQGTGANVLTF
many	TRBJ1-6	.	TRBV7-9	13	TGTGCCAGCAGCTTCGACGGTAATTCACCCCTCCACTTT	CASSFDGNSPLHF
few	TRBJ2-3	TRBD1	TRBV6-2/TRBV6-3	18	TGTGCCAGCAGTTACAGTCGGATAGGGGACAGAAGCACAGATACGCAGTATTTT	CASSYSRIGDRSTDTQYF